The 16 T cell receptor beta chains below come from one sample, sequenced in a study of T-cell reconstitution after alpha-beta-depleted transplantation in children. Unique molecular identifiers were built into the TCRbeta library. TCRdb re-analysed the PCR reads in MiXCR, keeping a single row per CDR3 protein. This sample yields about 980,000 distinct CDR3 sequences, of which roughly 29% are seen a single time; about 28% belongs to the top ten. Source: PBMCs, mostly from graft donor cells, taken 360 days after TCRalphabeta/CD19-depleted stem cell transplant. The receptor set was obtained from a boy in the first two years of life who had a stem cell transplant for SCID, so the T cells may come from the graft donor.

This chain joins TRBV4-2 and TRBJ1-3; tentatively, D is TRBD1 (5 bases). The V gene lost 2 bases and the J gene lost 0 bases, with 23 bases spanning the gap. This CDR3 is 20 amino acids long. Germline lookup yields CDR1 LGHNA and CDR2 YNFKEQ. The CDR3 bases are TGTGCCAGCAGCCAATTTGTCAGGGCCACGCAAACTGTCTCTGGAAACACCATATATTTT. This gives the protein CASSQFVRATQTVSGNTIYF.

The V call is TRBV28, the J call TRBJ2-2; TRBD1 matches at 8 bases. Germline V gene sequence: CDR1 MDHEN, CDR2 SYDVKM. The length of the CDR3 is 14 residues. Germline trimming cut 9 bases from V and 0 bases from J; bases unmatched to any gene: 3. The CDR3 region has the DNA TGTGCCAGTACGGACAGGGCGAACACCGGGGAGCTGTTTTTT. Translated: CASTDRANTGELFF.

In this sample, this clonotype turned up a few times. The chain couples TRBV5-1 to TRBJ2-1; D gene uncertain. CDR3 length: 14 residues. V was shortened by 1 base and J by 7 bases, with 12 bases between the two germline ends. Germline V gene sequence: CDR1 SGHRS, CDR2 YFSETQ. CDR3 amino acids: CASSLSATWNEQFF. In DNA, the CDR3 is TGCGCCAGCAGCTTGTCGGCCACTTGGAATGAGCAGTTCTTC.

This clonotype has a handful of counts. CDR3 protein: CSARGGGRTNTGELFF. CDR3 nucleotides: TGCAGTGCTAGAGGGGGGGGTCGTACTAACACCGGGGAGCTGTTTTTT. This chain uses TRBV20-1 with TRBJ2-2; TRBD2 matches 7 bases. The V gene end was trimmed by 1 base and the J gene end by 2 bases; junction bases not matched to a gene: 7. This CDR3 is built from 16 residues. Germline V lookup: CDR1 DFQATT, CDR2 SNEGSKA (reference sequence).

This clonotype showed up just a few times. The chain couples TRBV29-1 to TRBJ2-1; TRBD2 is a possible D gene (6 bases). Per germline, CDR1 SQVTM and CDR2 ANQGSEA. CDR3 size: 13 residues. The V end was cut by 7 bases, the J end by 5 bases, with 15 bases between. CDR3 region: CSGLTSLHNEQFF. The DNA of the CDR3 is TGCAGCGGCCTAACTAGCCTCCACAATGAGCAGTTCTTC.

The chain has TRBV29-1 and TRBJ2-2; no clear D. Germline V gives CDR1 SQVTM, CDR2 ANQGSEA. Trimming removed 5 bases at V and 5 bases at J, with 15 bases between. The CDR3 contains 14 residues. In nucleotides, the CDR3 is TGCAGCGTTCTCGCCGAACGATTGACCGGGGAGCTGTTTTTT. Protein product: CSVLAERLTGELFF.

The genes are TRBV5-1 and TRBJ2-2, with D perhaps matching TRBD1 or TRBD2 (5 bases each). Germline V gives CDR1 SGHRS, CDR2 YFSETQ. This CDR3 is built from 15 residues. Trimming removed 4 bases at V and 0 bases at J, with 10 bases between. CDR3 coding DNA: TGCGCCAGCAGCCGGGACCCTGCGAACACCGGGGAGCTGTTTTTT. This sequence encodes CASSRDPANTGELFF.

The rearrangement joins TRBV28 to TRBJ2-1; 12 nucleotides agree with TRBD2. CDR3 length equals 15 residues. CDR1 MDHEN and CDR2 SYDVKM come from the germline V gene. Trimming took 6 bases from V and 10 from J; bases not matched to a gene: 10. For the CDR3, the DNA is TGTGCCAGCAGGCGTACTAGCGGGGGGCCGGGGGAGCAGTTCTTC. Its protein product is CASRRTSGGPGEQFF.

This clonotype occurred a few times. Here the CDR3 reads CATSDPDRNTGELFF. CDR3 nucleotide sequence: TGTGCCACCAGTGACCCGGACAGGAACACCGGGGAGCTGTTTTTT. The rearrangement uses TRBV24-1 and TRBJ2-2; possibly TRBD1 for D (6 bases). V was clipped by 4 bases and J by 1 base, with 9 bases between them. This CDR3 is 15 amino acids long. Germline V CDR1 and CDR2: KGHDR, SFDVKD.

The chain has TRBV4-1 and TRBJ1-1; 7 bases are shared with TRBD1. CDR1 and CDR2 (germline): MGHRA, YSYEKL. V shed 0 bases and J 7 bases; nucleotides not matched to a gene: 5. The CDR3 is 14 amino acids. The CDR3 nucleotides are TGCGCCAGCAGCCAAGAGGGACAGTACGGTGAAGCTTTCTTT. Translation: CASSQEGQYGEAFF.

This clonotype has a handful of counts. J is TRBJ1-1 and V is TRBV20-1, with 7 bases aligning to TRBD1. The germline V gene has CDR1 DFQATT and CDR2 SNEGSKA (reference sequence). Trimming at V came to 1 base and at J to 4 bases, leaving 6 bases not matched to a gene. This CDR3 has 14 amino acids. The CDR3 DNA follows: TGCAGTGCTAGAGGGACAGGAAGGGGCACTGAAGCTTTCTTT. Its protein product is CSARGTGRGTEAFF.

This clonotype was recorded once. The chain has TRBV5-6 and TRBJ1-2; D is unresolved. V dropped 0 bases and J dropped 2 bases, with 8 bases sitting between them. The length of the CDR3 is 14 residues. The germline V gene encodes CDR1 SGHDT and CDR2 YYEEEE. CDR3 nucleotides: TGTGCCAGCAGCTTGGGGGAAAAGAACTATGGCTACACCTTC. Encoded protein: CASSLGEKNYGYTF. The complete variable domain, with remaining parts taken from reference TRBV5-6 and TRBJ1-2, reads DAGVTQSPTHLIKTRGQQVTLRCSPKSGHDTVSWYQQALGQGPQFIFQYYEEEERQRGNFPDRFSGHQFPNYSSELNVNALLLGDSALYLCASSLGEKNYGYTFGSGTRLTVV.

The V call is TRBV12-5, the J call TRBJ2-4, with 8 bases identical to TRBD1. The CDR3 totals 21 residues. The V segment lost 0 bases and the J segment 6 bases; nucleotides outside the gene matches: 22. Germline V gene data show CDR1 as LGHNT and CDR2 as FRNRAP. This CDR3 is CASGLVPRGLLHTLDGNIQYF. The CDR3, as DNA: TGTGCTAGTGGTTTGGTACCCAGGGGGCTCCTCCACACCCTTGATGGAAACATTCAGTACTTC.

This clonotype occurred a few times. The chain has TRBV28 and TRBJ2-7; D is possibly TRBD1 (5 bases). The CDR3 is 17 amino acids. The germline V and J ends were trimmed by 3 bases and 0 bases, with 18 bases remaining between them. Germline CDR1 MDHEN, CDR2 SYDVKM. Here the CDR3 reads CASSLLVGQGSSYEQYF. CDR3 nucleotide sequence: TGTGCCAGCAGTTTGTTGGTAGGGCAGGGAAGCTCCTACGAGCAGTACTTC. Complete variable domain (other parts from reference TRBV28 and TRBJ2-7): DVKVTQSSRYLVKRTGEKVFLECVQDMDHENMFWYRQDPGLGLRLIYFSYDVKMKEKGDIPEGYSVSREKKERFSLILESASTNQTSMYLCASSLLVGQGSSYEQYFGPGTRLTVT.

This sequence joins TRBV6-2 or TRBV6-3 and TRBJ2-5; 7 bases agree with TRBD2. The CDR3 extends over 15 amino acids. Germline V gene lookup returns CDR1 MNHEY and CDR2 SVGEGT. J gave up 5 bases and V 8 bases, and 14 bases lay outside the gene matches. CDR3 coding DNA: TGTGCCAGCGGGGTAAGCGGGGCTCCTAGGGAGACCCAGTACTTC. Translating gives CASGVSGAPRETQYF.

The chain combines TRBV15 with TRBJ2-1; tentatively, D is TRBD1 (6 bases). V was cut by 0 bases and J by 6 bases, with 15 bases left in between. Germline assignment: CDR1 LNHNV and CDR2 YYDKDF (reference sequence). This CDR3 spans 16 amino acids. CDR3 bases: TGTGCCACCAGCAGAGAGGGGATTACAGGGTCCAATGAGCAGTTCTTC. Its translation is CATSREGITGSNEQFF.